This T cell receptor beta chain was profiled in a study of T cell responses to AZD1222 COVID-19 vaccine (dated by TCRdb to about 2021). Background on the whole study: A total of 230 to 250 trial participants underwent TCR sequencing, of whom nearly 210 had received two doses of AZD1222 and around 26 had received two doses of the MenACWY control vaccine. Trial participants were enrolled into age subgroups of 18-55, 56-69 and 70-plus years, which contained around 150, 29 and 61 TCR-sequenced participants, respectively. Overall study outcomes, separate from this receptor: Spike-specific TCR breadth and depth rose significantly after two AZD1222 doses compared with day 0 and with MenACWY recipients. Epitopes outside the regions mutated in the B.1.351 and B.1.1.7 variants were reportedly recognized by nearly half of the unique spike-specific TCRs. Conclusions about previously exposed vaccinees are limited because only six or seven AZD1222 recipients were SARS-CoV-2 seropositive at baseline. Participants were mostly white British and included more females than males, and it was suggested by the authors that clonal diversity may have been underestimated. In the small 56-69-year group, the increase in depth fell short of significance, most likely because of low power. Because no day 14 peak-response samples were available, repertoires were characterized only after the peak T cell response. CD4 TCRs associated with the vaccine covered the entire spike protein, and the dominant responses were in regions 160-218 and 743-854.

Relative to germline, V is 1 base shorter and J is 0 bases shorter, with 15 bases between their ends. As encoded in the germline V gene, CDR1 is SGHAT while CDR2 is FQNNGV. From the cysteine through the phenylalanine, the CDR3 covers 17 amino acids. The read is trimmed to its CDR3 DNA, 51 bases read in frame from base 1. The time point label on this specimen signifies: about 28 days (+/-7) after the second vaccine dose. AZD1222 recipients with second doses at about 4 weeks or about 12 weeks were pooled, because spike-specific TCR depth and breadth did not differ between schedules. Samples from vaccinated people were obtained from the UK trials COV001 and COV002, which included a single-blind randomized controlled phase 2/3 trial of AZD1222 (ChAdOx1 nCoV-19) in healthy adults. For TCRbeta chain sequencing, PBMC samples were collected from trial participants at day 0 and at day 28 after the second dose.

The CDR3 regions of human TCRbeta chains were analyzed by immunosequencing. Turning to the authors' computational methods: Repertoire TCRs were matched against a reference library of SARS-CoV-2-specific TCRs generated with the MIRA antigen-specificity platform. Breadth was defined as the fraction of unique TCRs that were SARS-CoV-2-associated. Depth was defined as the fraction of total T cells that were SARS-CoV-2-associated. Each spike-specific TCR was assigned to its reactive spike region and to a CD4 or CD8 class using the MIRA data. Log10-transformed breadth and depth values were compared by one-way ANOVA with Sidak's multiple comparisons tests. TCRdb holds this immuneACCESS table with in-frame rearrangements only. Some clones are missing; in checked studies, unresolved V genes explain under half, and the rest has no known cause. V, J and clone size derive from that table, while D and trimming were established from the DNA sequence. Present in this sample are approximately 150,000 clones, roughly 92% of which were seen just once. Approximately 1.3% of the sample rests with the top ten.

Remarks on this clone: Which antigen it targets is not known. Per-base qualities were not stored, and no clone one base away is much larger.

The TCR was taken from an adult who received the AZD1222 COVID-19 vaccine. The chain links TRBV11-2 with TRBJ1-2; 6 matching bases give a weak D call of TRBD1. Sequences were derived from peripheral blood, sampled 28 days after the second AZD1222 dose. The DNA sequence reads TGTGCCAGCAGCTTAGGGCTCCGGGGGCGAGCTAACTATGGCTACACCTTC. This yields the protein CASSLGLRGRANYGYTF.